A single sample is the source of the 7 T cell receptor beta chains below, sequenced in a study of blood T cell repertoires in COVID-19. Some clones are missing from TCRdb's copy, which holds only in-frame ones; the method was immunoSEQ multiplex PCR. Of 100,000 to 150,000 clones in the sample, around 86% were seen once. The sequencing sample was made of peripheral blood. The receptors derive from a man between 60 and 75 years old with acute or convalescent COVID-19.

In this sample, this clone turned up once. The rearrangement joins TRBV5-1 to TRBJ2-7, with TRBD1 matching over 11 bases. The CDR3 is 14 amino acids. V was clipped by 3 bases and J by 2 bases; unmatched bases: 1. Germline V gene data show CDR1 as SGHRS and CDR2 as YFSETQ. CDR3 coding DNA: TGCGCCAGCAGCTGGGGACAGGGGGCCTACGAGCAGTACTTC. Protein sequence: CASSWGQGAYEQYF.

This rearrangement joins TRBV18 to TRBJ1-1; D not resolved. V lost 2 bases to trimming and J lost 8 bases, with 9 bases between them. Germline V gene sequence: CDR1 KGHSH, CDR2 LQKENI. The CDR3 is 12 residues long. The CDR3 region is CASSPGGPEAFF. The CDR3 nucleotides are TGTGCCAGCTCACCAGGCGGGCCCGAAGCTTTCTTT.

This clone has more than one count but fewer than ten. This chain uses TRBV11-2 with TRBJ2-7, with a tentative D call TRBD1 (6 bases). Per the germline V gene, CDR1 is SGHAT and CDR2 is FQNNGV. The CDR3 is 14 residues long. Trimming removed 6 bases from V and 2 bases from J, with 14 bases in between. Here the CDR3 reads CASRPITGPYEQYF. The CDR3 nucleotides are TGTGCCAGCAGACCAATTACAGGGCCCTACGAGCAGTACTTC.

The genes are TRBV2 and TRBJ2-6, with D possibly matching TRBD1 (6 bases). Germline loops: CDR1 SNHLY, CDR2 FYNNEI. The CDR3 covers 17 residues. V lost 8 bases and J lost 0, with 17 bases in between. This CDR3 reads CASGWDIAYSGANVLTF. The CDR3 DNA sequence: TGTGCCAGCGGGTGGGACATCGCCTACTCTGGGGCCAACGTCCTGACTTTC.

The J gene is TRBJ2-4, the V gene TRBV6-2 or TRBV6-3, with 7 nucleotides matching TRBD2. The CDR3 has 12 residues. V shed 4 bases and J 9 bases; nucleotides not matched to a gene: 3. The germline V gene encodes CDR1 MNHEY and CDR2 SVGEGT. The CDR3 loop reads CASSSTSLIQYF. The CDR3 bases are TGTGCCAGCAGTTCGACTAGCCTCATTCAGTACTTC.

This chain joins TRBV2 and TRBJ2-7, with 8 bases lining up with TRBD2. Germline CDR1 is SNHLY and CDR2 is FYNNEI. Germline trimming cut 6 bases from V and 3 bases from J; bases unmatched to any gene: 4. The CDR3 runs 13 residues. This chain's CDR3 is CASSRSGNYEQYF. The CDR3, as DNA: TGTGCCAGCAGCCGTAGCGGGAACTACGAGCAGTACTTC.

The chain combines TRBV6-5 with TRBJ2-5; no reliable D call. V was shortened by 5 bases and J by 4 bases, with 8 bases between the two germline ends. The CDR3 runs 12 residues. Germline-derived CDR1 and CDR2 are MNHEY and SVGAGI. The CDR3 DNA reads TGTGCCAGCAGTCCCCTCGGAGAGACCCAGTACTTC. Protein: CASSPLGETQYF.